Listed below are T cell receptor beta chains from one sample, sequenced in a study of blood T cell repertoires in COVID-19. Libraries were prepared by immunoSEQ multiplex PCR; TCRdb keeps only in-frame clonotypes and omits some of them. The table shows 350,000 to 450,000 clones, with around 87% occurring only once. Sequenced input: peripheral blood. The receptor set was obtained from a human donor in a cohort sampled during active COVID-19. Each CDR3 is given with its conserved first and last residue.

TRBV6-1,CASSDQASGGYEQYF
TRBV7-2,CASSLDFTSQETQYF
TRBV3-1/TRBV3-2,CASTDSGQGETQYF
TRBV28,CASSATGTSILDEQFF
TRBV7-2,CASSPRTGPQPQHF
TRBV7-6,CASSLEASGMVYNEQFF
TRBV6-4,CASSQDAGGSTDTQYF
TRBV19,CASSQGQFSLGEQYF
TRBV14,CASSRGQGASYEQYF
TRBV5-1,CASSLVGTGTYEQYF
TRBV2,CASSETGYEQYF
TRBV7-2,CASSTISHGYTF
TRBV6-5,CASTQGTSGRARQYF
TRBV5-1,CASSPGKENSPLHF
TRBV27,CASRGTGGLGGSQPQHF
TRBV11-2,CASSLDFGRVIPRTDTQYF
TRBV29-1,CSVWTGGAGELFF
TRBV19,CASSILDLYGYTF
TRBV12-3/TRBV12-4,CASSQNRNTEAFF
TRBV2,CASSRPGEQPQHF
TRBV7-3,CASSLTRTSAGSGELFF
TRBV11-3,CASSFQGGETQYF
TRBV29-1,CSVEAGSYTEAFF
TRBV9,CASSVSGGLVYNEQFF
TRBV11-3,CASSLTSGSRNEQFF
TRBV5-1,CASSLVTAGTDTQYF
TRBV5-1,CASSLQGQGTYEQYF
TRBV19,CATGTGIDSGANVLTF
TRBV7-3,CASSPTPQDYGYTF
TRBV2,CASRDHKRPGTEAFF
TRBV5-8,CASSTTSGGDYEQYF
TRBV2,CASSETVPGANVLTF
TRBV19,CASSKLAGVETQYF
TRBV18,CASSPGRANQPQHF
TRBV11-2,CASSLEGVEWTGRTYEQYF
TRBV4-1,CASSQGPPPSSYEQYF
TRBV3-1/TRBV3-2,CASSQDEERTGDGKLFF
TRBV30,CAWSQGPPVELFF
TRBV7-6,CASSLILTSTDTQYF
TRBV9,CASSLAVGPLNEQFF
TRBV28,CASTPRSGRSTGELFF
TRBV27,CASSSTGVYTEAFF
TRBV9,CASSVGGGAYEQYF
TRBV7-3,CASSVGPPYEQYF
TRBV7-9,CASSSWGTGPSRRPNTIYF
TRBV5-1,CASTRGSGNTGELFF
TRBV25-1,CASSGSPTISTDTQYF
TRBV12-5,CASGPQGQHNSPLHF